This TCR beta chain emerged from a study of shared clonotypes between healthy human individuals. Study observations and caveats: When naive CD4 clonotypes were compared across several donors, around 4.6% were shared. Memory subsets had estimated richness that was generally smaller than that of naive subsets. Measured sharing among donors was expected to vary with sequencing depth.

All donors were Caucasian adults living in Nashville, Tennessee. Generated by immunoSEQ multiplex PCR, the TCRdb table keeps only in-frame clones and is missing some. The sample shows about 960,000 clones, over 60% of them seen only once. CDR3 length: 16 amino acids. The trim removed 4 bases at V and 5 bases at J, leaving 12 bases unmatched. Germline V gene data show CDR1 as SGDLS and CDR2 as YYNGEE. This clone was seen a handful of times. The antigen is unknown. Sequences were obtained from memory CD4+ T cells sorted from blood. Subset here: CD45RA-negative fraction. The source is a man younger than 35 in good health. V usage is TRBV9 and J usage is TRBJ2-5; 9 bases are shared with TRBD2. The CDR3 reads CASSLQAGGGAETQYF. CDR3 coding DNA: TGTGCCAGCAGCCTCCAGGCTGGCGGGGGGGCCGAGACCCAGTACTTC.